Sequencing of this T cell receptor (beta chain) was carried out in a study of blood T cell repertoires in COVID-19. About the study: The study drew acute and convalescent COVID-19 samples from the United States, Italy and Spain. Sources were T cells, B-cell-depleted T cells, or PBMCs; the material itself was cDNA or gDNA.

Original processing notes: Amplification of reference gene primers provided the estimated nucleated cell counts. TCRdb's table, derived via immunoSEQ multiplex PCR, lists solely in-frame clones and lacks some. The DNA was the basis for D and trimming; V, J and clone size are from that table. The sample lists around 230,000 clones, 86% occurring once. CDR3 length equals 13 residues. V was pared by 11 bases and J by 1 base, with 14 bases between. CDR1 is SEHNR and CDR2 is FQNEAQ in the germline V gene (reference sequence). This TCR was sampled from a man aged 30-40 years who had recovered from COVID-19. Sequenced sample: peripheral blood. The chain is built from TRBV7-9 and TRBJ1-1; D gene uncertain. CDR3 loop: CAFLLEGNTEAFF. The CDR3 region has the DNA TGTGCCTTTCTCCTAGAAGGGAACACTGAAGCTTTCTTT.